This T cell receptor (beta chain) was sequenced in a study of T-cell reconstitution after alpha-beta-depleted transplantation in children. Unique molecular identifiers were used to barcode this TCRbeta library. TCRdb called the PCR reads again in MiXCR, with one record for every CDR3 protein. The data show about 580,000 distinct CDR3 sequences, about 21% seen once. Whole-study findings and limits: As was reported, about two months after transplant, alpha-beta T cells came from several hundred expanded graft clones. It was newly produced T cells that mostly accounted for T-cell counts and diversity one year after transplant.

A word on this clonotype: Its antigen is currently unknown.

The specimen was PBMCs, mostly from graft donor cells, collected 360 days after TCRalphabeta/CD19-depleted stem cell transplant. This TCR derives from a boy under two years old who had a stem cell transplant for acute myeloid leukemia, so the T cells may come from the graft donor.

CDR3 protein: CASRVDREGGEKLFF. The CDR3 DNA follows: TGCGCCAGCAGAGTGGACAGGGAAGGAGGTGAAAAACTGTTTTTT. The chain joins TRBV10-2 to TRBJ1-4, with 8 nucleotides matching TRBD1. The V and J ends lost 6 bases and 7 bases, in that order; junction bases with no gene match: 10. This CDR3 comprises 15 residues. CDR1 is WSHSY, CDR2 SAAADI, per germline.